This T cell receptor (beta chain) is drawn from a study of shared clonotypes between healthy human individuals. This clone came up once. Without sorting, samples used some 90 million PBMCs for genomic DNA. Germline V gives CDR1 PRHDT, CDR2 FYEKMQ (reference sequence). V lost 4 bases, J lost 0 bases, and 10 bases stayed unmatched. The CDR3 spans 17 residues. Original handling: ImmunoSEQ sequences covered only the junction and lacked quality scores; filtering therefore differed. TCRdb keeps only in-frame clones here, not all; method: immunoSEQ multiplex PCR. The V and J calls and clone size are taken from that table; D and trimming were inferred from the DNA. The sample has 450,000 to 500,000 clones, around 85% seen once; the top ten hold about 13%.

The chain employs TRBV13 and TRBJ1-2; 8 bases agree with TRBD1. The receptor's source is a woman in her thirties or forties in good health. Some clones in this sample may be carry-over from other donors' samples. The specimen was PBMCs. The CDR3 region is CASSSKLGQGANYGYTF. The CDR3 nucleotides read TGTGCCAGCAGCTCTAAATTAGGACAGGGAGCTAACTATGGCTACACCTTC.